This TCR beta chain was identified during a study of T-cell reconstitution after alpha-beta-depleted transplantation in children. The TCRbeta library was prepared with unique molecular identifiers. TCRdb re-analysed the PCR reads in MiXCR, keeping a single row per CDR3 protein. This table holds 450,000 to 600,000 distinct CDR3 sequences, around 13% found once. General study points: About two months after transplant, alpha-beta T cells reportedly came from several hundred expanded graft clones. T-cell counts and diversity at one year following transplant were attributed mainly to newly produced T cells. Several patients had high TCRbeta diversity at day 60; it came from surviving recipient T cells and thymic progenitors.

Germline CDR1 SGHTA, CDR2 FQGNSA. The ends were cut back, 0 bases at V and 8 bases at J, with 16 bases in the middle. CDR3 size: 15 residues. With respect to this clonotype: The antigen remains unidentified.

Sequenced material: PBMCs, mostly from graft donor cells, taken 360 days after TCRalphabeta/CD19-depleted stem cell transplant. The sequence came from a male patient younger than 18 who had a stem cell transplant for acute myeloid leukemia, so the T cells may come from the graft donor. V gene TRBV7-2 combines with J gene TRBJ1-1, with D possibly TRBD1 on 5 matching bases. CDR3 nucleotide sequence: TGTGCCAGCAGCTTAGCGCGGGTCGGGGGTAGCGAAGCTTTCTTT. Amino acid sequence: CASSLARVGGSEAFF.